This is a list of T cell receptor beta chains from one sample in a study of PD-L1 blockade in urothelial cancer. The protocol was immunoSEQ multiplex PCR, while the TCRdb copy is restricted to in-frame clones and leaves out a portion. The sample holds 55,000 to 75,000 clones, roughly 77% seen once. The sequencing here drew on PBMCs, taken around atezolizumab (anti-PD-L1) treatment. Source of these receptors: a man aged 70 or older with urothelial cancer. The CDR3 runs from the conserved cysteine through the conserved F or W. A D gene is named only where the DNA matches it firmly. Some rows have no size entry. The others give once, few or many, or a class for an expanded clone.

- | - | TRBJ2-3 | TRBV5-4 | TGTGCCAGCAGCTTGGAGGTCAGGAAGGGGGATACGCAGTATTTT | CASSLEVRKGDTQYF
- | TRBD2 | TRBJ2-1 | TRBV5-8 | TGTGCCAGCAGCCACGGACTAGCGGTGGACGATGAGCAGTTCTTC | CASSHGLAVDDEQFF
- | TRBD2 | TRBJ2-7 | TRBV6-6 | TGTGCGGCCCAAGCGGGAGGCGGCTCCTACGAGCAGTACTTC | CAAQAGGGSYEQYF
- | - | TRBJ2-7 | TRBV6-1 | TGTGCCAGCAGTGACGAGGGTGCCTACGAGCAGTACTTC | CASSDEGAYEQYF
- | - | TRBJ1-2 | TRBV6-5 | TGTGCCAGCAGGAGGAGGGGTCCTTCTAACTATGGCTACACCTTC | CASRRRGPSNYGYTF
- | - | TRBJ2-6 | TRBV4-1 | TGCGCCAGCAGCCCAGGACACGGAGGGGCCAACGTCCTGACTTTC | CASSPGHGGANVLTF
once | TRBD2 | TRBJ2-1 | TRBV6-5 | TGTGCCAGCAGTATTTCGGGGGGGAATGAGCAGTTCTTC | CASSISGGNEQFF
- | - | TRBJ1-4 | TRBV14 | TGTGCCAGCAGCCCCCTACAGTCGGGGGGGAGTGAAAAACTGTTTTTT | CASSPLQSGGSEKLFF
- | - | TRBJ1-1 | TRBV6-5 | TGTGCCAGCAGTTACGATGGGCACACTGAAGCTTTCTTT | CASSYDGHTEAFF
- | - | TRBJ2-7 | TRBV7-8 | TGTGCCAGCAGCTTAGCGCGTGAGGGATCCGAGCAGTACTTC | CASSLAREGSEQYF
- | TRBD1 | TRBJ1-1 | TRBV13 | TGTGCCAGCAGCTTCGGGACAGGGAGGGGGACTGAAGCTTTCTTT | CASSFGTGRGTEAFF
- | TRBD2 | TRBJ2-1 | TRBV19 | TGTGCCAGCTGGACTAGCGGGAGCAATGAGCAGTTCTTC | CASWTSGSNEQFF
- | TRBD2 | TRBJ2-7 | TRBV29-1 | TGCAGCGTAGGGACTACCTACGAGCAGTACTTC | CSVGTTYEQYF
- | - | TRBJ2-1 | TRBV5-1 | TGCGCCAGCAGCCCAGAGGCTCCCAGGGGCGTCTACAATGAGCAGTTCTTC | CASSPEAPRGVYNEQFF
- | - | TRBJ2-7 | TRBV7-9 | TGTGCCAGCAGCTTACTAGGGACAAACACCTACGAGCAGTACTTC | CASSLLGTNTYEQYF
- | - | TRBJ2-3 | TRBV6-5 | TGTGCCAGCAGTTACTCGGTACAGCGGGTAGATACGCAGTATTTT | CASSYSVQRVDTQYF
- | - | TRBJ2-5 | TRBV5-6 | TGTGCCAGCAGCTCTACCCACAGGCGGCAAGAGACCCAGTACTTC | CASSSTHRRQETQYF
- | - | TRBJ2-7 | TRBV28 | TGTGCCAGCAGCAGCAGCGTCGAGCAGTACTTC | CASSSSVEQYF
- | TRBD1 | TRBJ1-2 | TRBV30 | TGTGCCTGGAGTGTACCCCAGGGGGCGGCTATGCGTGGCTACACCTTC | CAWSVPQGAAMRGYTF
- | - | TRBJ1-5 | TRBV19 | TGTGCCAGTAGTATAGCGACAGCTAATCAGCCCCAGCATTTT | CASSIATANQPQHF
- | TRBD2 | TRBJ2-3 | TRBV28 | TGTGCCAGCAGTGGGGGGGGTGGGGCAACAGATACGCAGTATTTT | CASSGGGGATDTQYF
- | TRBD1 | TRBJ1-5 | TRBV4-1 | TGCGCCAGCAGCCCGGAGGGGTCAGGGACAGGTCCTTCCAATCAGCCCCAGCATTTT | CASSPEGSGTGPSNQPQHF
- | - | TRBJ2-5 | TRBV21-1 | TGTGCCGGGGCGAAGGGGTTTAAAGAGACCCAGTACTTC | CAGAKGFKETQYF
- | TRBD2 | TRBJ2-3 | TRBV10-3 | TGTGCCATCAGTGATACGGGAGGGGACACAGATACGCAGTATTTT | CAISDTGGDTDTQYF
- | - | TRBJ2-5 | TRBV4-1 | TGCGCCAGCAGCCACCCTTTGGAGGGGCAGGAGACCCAGTACTTC | CASSHPLEGQETQYF
- | - | TRBJ1-5 | TRBV2 | TGTGCCAGCAGTTTATCAGATTATAGCAATCAGCCCCAGCATTTT | CASSLSDYSNQPQHF
- | TRBD1 | TRBJ2-7 | TRBV7-9 | TGTGCCAGCAGCTTGAACAGTCCGGGACAGAGATACGAGCAGTACTTC | CASSLNSPGQRYEQYF
- | TRBD1 | TRBJ2-1 | TRBV28 | TGTGCCAGCAGTACGCCCGGGACAGGGGACAATGAGCAGTTCTTC | CASSTPGTGDNEQFF
few | TRBD2 | TRBJ2-3 | TRBV10-3 | TGTGCCATCACTAGCGGGAGGGCCATGACAGATACGCAGTATTTT | CAITSGRAMTDTQYF
once | - | TRBJ2-3 | TRBV6-4 | TGTGCCAGCAGTGATAACCCAGCCGAGACTAGCACAGATACGCAGTATTTT | CASSDNPAETSTDTQYF
- | - | TRBJ2-7 | TRBV19 | TGTGCCAGTAATTTTGAGGGGTACTTC | CASNFEGYF
once | - | TRBJ2-5 | TRBV15 | TGTGCCACCAGCAGAGATTGGTCTAGCATAGAGACCCAGTACTTC | CATSRDWSSIETQYF
- | - | TRBJ1-2 | TRBV7-2 | TGTGCCAGCAGCTTGAAGACAGGATTTTATGGCTACACCTTC | CASSLKTGFYGYTF
- | TRBD2 | TRBJ2-7 | TRBV4-3 | TGCGCCAACGCAGTACTAGCGGGCCTCTACGAGCAGTACTTC | CANAVLAGLYEQYF
- | TRBD1 | TRBJ2-7 | TRBV2 | TGTGCCAGCAGAGAACCGGGACAGGGGATTTACGAGCAGTACTTC | CASREPGQGIYEQYF
- | - | TRBJ2-3 | TRBV18 | TGTGCCAGCTCACCAAGGAATGCGTGGTCAGCAGGTAGCACAGATACGCAGTATTTT | CASSPRNAWSAGSTDTQYF
- | TRBD2 | TRBJ2-1 | TRBV19 | TGTGCCAGTAGTGGGCTTAGTGGGAGGGCCAACAATGAGCAGTTCTTC | CASSGLSGRANNEQFF
- | TRBD2 | TRBJ2-3 | TRBV5-1 | TGCGCCAGCAGCGCTGGGTTGACTAGCGGGAGTATGACAGATACGCAGTATTTT | CASSAGLTSGSMTDTQYF
- | - | TRBJ1-2 | TRBV6-4 | TGTGCCAGCAGTGACCGACCAGGGGTCTATGGCTACACCTTC | CASSDRPGVYGYTF
- | - | TRBJ1-3 | TRBV7-2 | TGTGCCAGCAGCCCAGGGTTTTCTGGAAACACCATATATTTT | CASSPGFSGNTIYF
- | TRBD1 | TRBJ2-1 | TRBV19 | TGTGCCAGTAGTATAGATGTCAGGGGGCTTGGTGAGCAGTTCTTC | CASSIDVRGLGEQFF
- | TRBD1 | TRBJ1-5 | TRBV18 | TGTGCCAGCTCACAAGACAGGGATCAGCCCCAGCATTTT | CASSQDRDQPQHF
- | - | TRBJ1-1 | TRBV6-4 | TGTGCCAGCAGCCGACAGGCGAACACTGAAGCTTTCTTT | CASSRQANTEAFF
- | - | TRBJ2-1 | TRBV28 | TGTGCCAGCAGTCCGACCCCTAGCGTCCTCTCCTACAATGAGCAGTTCTTC | CASSPTPSVLSYNEQFF
- | - | TRBJ2-5 | TRBV6-1 | TGTGCCAGCAGGGACAGACAAGAGACCCAGTACTTC | CASRDRQETQYF
- | TRBD2 | TRBJ2-7 | TRBV2 | TGTGCCAGCAGAGGGACTAGCGGCACCTACGAGCAGTACTTC | CASRGTSGTYEQYF
many | - | TRBJ2-7 | TRBV7-2 | TGTGCCAGCAGCTACGTGGGGGCAGGGGCCTCCGAGCAGTACTTC | CASSYVGAGASEQYF
- | - | TRBJ1-3 | TRBV28 | TGTGCCAGCAGTTTACCACAGGGTTTATCTGGAAACACCATATATTTT | CASSLPQGLSGNTIYF